Each of the 20 T cell receptor beta chains below was sequenced from the same sample in a study of CD8+ T cells in alopecia areata. Extracted RNA was reverse transcribed, and the resulting cDNA served as sequencing template. Profiling relied on immunoSEQ multiplex PCR, and the TCRdb table lists in-frame clones only, not all of them. The sample includes 180,000 or so clones, 58% of them seen just once. Treatment described: oral pan-JAK inhibitor, 5-10 mg twice daily. The source material was CD4+ T cells sorted from blood, sampled between weeks 55 and 70, from a patient treated with tofacitinib. The receptors come from a human donor with alopecia areata.

This clone was observed a few times. The rearrangement uses TRBV10-2 and TRBJ1-4; weak D call: TRBD1 (5 bases). Germline assignment: CDR1 WSHSY and CDR2 SAAADI. This CDR3 contains 13 residues. Trimming left V 10 bases short and J 8 bases short, with 17 bases between. The DNA of the CDR3 is TGCGCCACCGGGGCCCAGCGTGACGAAAAACTGTTTTTT. This gives the protein CATGAQRDEKLFF.

The V call is TRBV18, the J call TRBJ1-1, with D tentatively TRBD1 (6 bases). Germline CDR1 KGHSH, CDR2 LQKENI. The length of the CDR3 is 15 residues. V lost 2 bases to trimming and J lost 4 bases, with 14 bases between them. This CDR3 is CASSPLQGGGTEAFF. The CDR3 DNA reads TGTGCCAGCTCACCATTACAAGGGGGGGGCACTGAAGCTTTCTTT.

This chain joins TRBV6-1 and TRBJ2-5; D ambiguous. V lost 6 bases to trimming and J lost 9 bases, with 23 bases between them. Looked up from germline, CDR1 is MNHNS and CDR2 is SASEGT. This CDR3 spans 15 amino acids. CDR3 sequence reads: CASRIPTPLLRAQYF. For the CDR3, the DNA is TGTGCCAGCAGGATTCCCACGCCACTACTGCGAGCCCAGTACTTC.

The chain combines TRBV11-2 with TRBJ1-2; TRBD1 agrees at 7 bases. Germline V lookup: CDR1 SGHAT, CDR2 FQNNGV. V dropped 5 bases and J dropped 5; count of bases not matched to a gene: 8. This CDR3 spans 14 amino acids. CDR3 protein: CASSPNEQGYGYTF. In nucleotides, the CDR3 is TGTGCCAGCAGCCCAAACGAACAGGGGTATGGCTACACCTTC.

V is TRBV7-9 and J is TRBJ2-1; D possibly corresponds to TRBD2 (6 bases). In germline, CDR1 is SEHNR, CDR2 FQNEAQ (reference sequence). This CDR3 is built from 15 residues. V lost 5 bases, J lost 4 bases, and 15 bases lay in between. CDR3 sequence reads: CASSRNFREYNEQFF. The CDR3 coding sequence is TGTGCCAGCAGCCGAAACTTCCGGGAGTACAATGAGCAGTTCTTC.

This clone showed up just a few times. V is TRBV2 and J is TRBJ2-1; TRBD1 or TRBD2 may be the D gene (5 bases each). Germline V gene data show CDR1 as SNHLY and CDR2 as FYNNEI. The ends were cut back, 8 bases at V and 5 bases at J, with 13 bases in the middle. The CDR3 runs 13 residues. CDR3 DNA: TGTGCCAGCGCCGGGACGGTTAACAATGAGCAGTTCTTC. It specifies CASAGTVNNEQFF.

This clone occurred a few times. CDR3 loop: CSVSTRQSYEAFF. DNA for the CDR3: TGCAGCGTTTCAACAAGACAGAGCTATGAAGCTTTCTTT. V is TRBV29-1 and J is TRBJ1-1, with D tentatively TRBD1 (5 bases). This CDR3 spans 13 amino acids. V lost 5 bases, J lost 7 bases, and 17 bases lay in between. CDR1 is SQVTM and CDR2 is ANQGSEA in the germline V gene.

This chain links TRBV29-1 with TRBJ2-5; no clear D. The V gene lost 7 bases and the J gene lost 5 bases, with 14 bases spanning the gap. The CDR3 loop spans 12 amino acids. In germline, CDR1 is SQVTM, CDR2 ANQGSEA. The DNA for the CDR3 is TGCAGCGCTGAGTCAAGCGTTGAGACCCAGTACTTC. Amino acid sequence: CSAESSVETQYF.

The chain carries TRBV2 and TRBJ1-2, with no clear D. The germline V gene has CDR1 SNHLY and CDR2 FYNNEI. V was cut by 1 base and J by 2 bases, with 8 bases left in between. This CDR3 is built from 14 residues. This chain's CDR3 is CASSEEVRNYGYTF. The CDR3 DNA is TGTGCCAGCAGTGAAGAGGTCAGGAACTATGGCTACACCTTC.

About this clone itself: The same CDR3 also results from other DNA sequences found in this sample. This chain connects TRBV5-1 to TRBJ2-7; D not resolved. The CDR3 spans 11 residues. V lost 4 bases and J lost 1, with 3 bases in between. CDR1 is SGHRS, CDR2 YFSETQ, per germline. The CDR3 spells CASSASYEQYF. CDR3 DNA sequence: TGCGCCAGCAGCGCATCCTACGAGCAGTACTTC.

This chain connects TRBV15 to TRBJ2-7, with D unclear. V lost 3 bases, J lost 4 bases, and 13 bases lay in between. Germline CDR1 LNHNV, CDR2 YYDKDF (reference sequence). This CDR3 is built from 14 residues. In DNA form, the CDR3 reads TGTGCCACCAGCAGCACCCCTAATCTATACGAGCAGTACTTC. As protein: CATSSTPNLYEQYF.

Remarks on this clone: This CDR3 is also generated by other DNA sequences in the sample. The rearrangement joins TRBV29-1 to TRBJ1-1; D not resolved. Germline V gene lookup returns CDR1 SQVTM and CDR2 ANQGSEA. The V end was cut by 5 bases, the J end by 0 bases, with 7 bases between. The CDR3 loop spans 12 amino acids. The CDR3 coding sequence is TGCAGCGTTAGCGGACTGAACACTGAAGCTTTCTTT. This sequence encodes CSVSGLNTEAFF. The complete variable domain, with remaining parts taken from reference TRBV29-1 and TRBJ1-1, reads SAVISQKPSRDICQRGTSLTIQCQVDSQVTMMFWYRQQPGQSLTLIATANQGSEATYESGFVIDKFPISRPNLTFSTLTVSNMSPEDSSIYLCSVSGLNTEAFFGQGTRLTVV.

This clone showed up just a few times. The rearrangement links TRBV7-9 to TRBJ2-3; D not certain. Germline CDR1 SEHNR, CDR2 FQNEAQ (reference sequence). The CDR3 covers 11 residues. Trimming stripped 0 bases from V and 9 bases from J, with 4 bases between. DNA of the CDR3: TGTGCCAGCAGCTTAGCGGGAACGCAGTATTTT. Its protein is CASSLAGTQYF.

J is TRBJ1-5 and V is TRBV23-1; TRBD1 might be the D (5 bases). TRBV23-1 is noted as an ORF with a role that remains uncertain. The CDR3 loop spans 14 amino acids. V lost 4 bases to trimming and J lost 3 bases, with 10 bases between them. CDR3 nucleotides: TGCGCCAGCAGTCTGAACAGGATCAATCAGCCCCAGCATTTT. It translates to CASSLNRINQPQHF.

The chain links TRBV5-4 to TRBJ1-1, with 8 bases identical to TRBD1. Trimming at V came to 4 bases and at J to 1 base, leaving 6 bases not matched to a gene. This CDR3 is 15 amino acids long. Germline V gene data show CDR1 as SGHNT and CDR2 as YYREEE (reference sequence). CDR3 amino acids: CASSPNRGRNTEAFF. DNA for the CDR3: TGTGCCAGCAGCCCGAACAGGGGGAGGAACACTGAAGCTTTCTTT. The whole variable domain, remainder taken from reference TRBV5-4 and TRBJ1-1, is ETGVTQSPTHLIKTRGQQVTLRCSSQSGHNTVSWYQQALGQGPQFIFQYYREEENGRGNFPPRFSGLQFPNYSSELNVNALELDDSALYLCASSPNRGRNTEAFFGQGTRLTVV.

In this sample, this clone turned up a few times. The gene calls are TRBV7-2 and TRBJ1-2; the D is unclear. This CDR3 contains 13 residues. The germline CDR1 and CDR2 sequences are SGHTA and FQGNSA. V was pared by 0 bases and J by 0 bases, with 2 bases between. The chain's CDR3 is CASSLATNYGYTF. The CDR3 region has the DNA TGTGCCAGCAGCTTAGCCACTAACTATGGCTACACCTTC.

The rearrangement links TRBV5-1 to TRBJ2-1; 9 bases agree with TRBD2. V lost 0 bases to trimming and J lost 8 bases; unmatched junction nucleotides: 15. This CDR3 is 18 amino acids long. Per the germline V gene, CDR1 is SGHRS and CDR2 is YFSETQ. The CDR3 nucleotides are TGCGCCAGCAGCTTGGCCCGGGGCGGGGGGGCCTCACCGGATGAGCAGTTCTTC. The encoded protein is CASSLARGGGASPDEQFF.

This clone showed up just a few times. This chain connects TRBV29-1 to TRBJ2-5; D is undetermined. This CDR3 has 10 residues. V lost 7 bases to trimming and J lost 2 bases, with 5 bases between them. Germline V CDR1 and CDR2: SQVTM, ANQGSEA. The CDR3 reads CSGEQETQYF. The CDR3 nucleotides read TGCAGCGGAGAACAAGAGACCCAGTACTTC.

This clone has more than one count but fewer than ten. The chain combines TRBV5-1 with TRBJ1-1; D is uncertain. The V gene's germline CDR1 is SGHRS and CDR2 YFSETQ. The CDR3 consists of 14 residues. The V end was cut by 0 bases, the J end by 0 bases, with 6 bases between. CDR3 sequence: CASSLEALNTEAFF. For the CDR3, the DNA is TGCGCCAGCAGCTTGGAGGCATTGAACACTGAAGCTTTCTTT.

The CDR3 DNA reads TGTGCCAGCAGCTTGGTAGCAGGAACCTACGAGCAGTACTTC. It yields the protein CASSLVAGTYEQYF. The V gene is TRBV7-2, the J gene TRBJ2-7, with D unclear. This CDR3 is built from 14 residues. In germline, CDR1 is SGHTA, CDR2 FQGNSA. V was trimmed by 3 bases and J by 2 bases, leaving 11 bases between them.